This TCR beta chain was observed in a study of T cell repertoires in cytomegalovirus infection. Study-wide background: Indicated by public TCR beta signatures were CMV infection and matching HLA type. Overall study results and limits: Cumulative frequency (of public TCR beta family members) identified carriers of CMV plus the relevant HLA.

TCRdb recomputed calls from the reads with MiXCR, one row per CDR3 protein. The sample shows 450,000 to 650,000 distinct CDR3 sequences, about 25% of them seen only once. This CDR3 is built from 15 residues. CDR1 and CDR2 (germline): MNHEY, SMNVEV (reference sequence). The V end was cut by 0 bases, the J end by 4 bases, with 10 bases between. The table lists this clonotype with a few counts. Its antigen is still unknown. This TCR was sampled from a human donor in good health (CMV status not recorded). Some clones in this sample may be carry-over from other donors' samples. The sample was PBMCs. This chain links TRBV27 with TRBJ2-1; perhaps TRBD2 as D (6 bases). The CDR3 DNA reads TGTGCCAGCAGTTTATCTTCGGCGGGATACAATGAGCAGTTCTTC. This translates into CASSLSSAGYNEQFF.